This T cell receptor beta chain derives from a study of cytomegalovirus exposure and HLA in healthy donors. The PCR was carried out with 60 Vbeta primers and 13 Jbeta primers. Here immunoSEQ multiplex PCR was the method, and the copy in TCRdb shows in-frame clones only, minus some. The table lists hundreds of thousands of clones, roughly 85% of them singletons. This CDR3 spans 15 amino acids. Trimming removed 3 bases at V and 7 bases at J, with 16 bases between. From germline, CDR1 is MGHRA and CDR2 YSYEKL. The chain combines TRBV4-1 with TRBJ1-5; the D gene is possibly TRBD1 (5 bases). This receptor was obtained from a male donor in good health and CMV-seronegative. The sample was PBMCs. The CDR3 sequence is CASSHAGSINQPQHF. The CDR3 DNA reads TGCGCCAGCAGCCATGCAGGGTCAATAAACCAGCCCCAGCATTTT.